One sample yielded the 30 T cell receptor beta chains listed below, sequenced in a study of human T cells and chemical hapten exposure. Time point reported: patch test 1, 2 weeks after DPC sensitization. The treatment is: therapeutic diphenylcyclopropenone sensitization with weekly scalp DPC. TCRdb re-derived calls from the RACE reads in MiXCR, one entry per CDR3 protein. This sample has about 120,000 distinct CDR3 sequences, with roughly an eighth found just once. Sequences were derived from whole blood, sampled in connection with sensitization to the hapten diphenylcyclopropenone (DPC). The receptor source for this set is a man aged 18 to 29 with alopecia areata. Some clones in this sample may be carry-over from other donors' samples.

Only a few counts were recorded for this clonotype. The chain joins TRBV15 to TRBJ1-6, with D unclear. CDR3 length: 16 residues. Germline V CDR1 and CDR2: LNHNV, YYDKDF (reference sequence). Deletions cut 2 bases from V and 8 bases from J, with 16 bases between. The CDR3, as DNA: TGTGCCACCAGCAGACTCCCCGACACCGAGTATTCACCCCTCCACTTT. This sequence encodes CATSRLPDTEYSPLHF.

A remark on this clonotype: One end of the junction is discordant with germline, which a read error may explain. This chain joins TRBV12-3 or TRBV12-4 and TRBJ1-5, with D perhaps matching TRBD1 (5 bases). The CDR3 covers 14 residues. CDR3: CACSNGQSNQPQHF. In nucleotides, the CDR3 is TGTGCCTGCAGCAATGGACAAAGTAATCAGCCCCAGCATTTT.

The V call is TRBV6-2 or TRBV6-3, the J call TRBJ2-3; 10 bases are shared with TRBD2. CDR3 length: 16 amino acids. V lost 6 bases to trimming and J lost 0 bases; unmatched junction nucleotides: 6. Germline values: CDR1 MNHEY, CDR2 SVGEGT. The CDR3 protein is CASSRQAGGSTDTQYF. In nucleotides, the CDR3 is TGTGCCAGCAGCCGTCAAGCGGGGGGGAGCACAGATACGCAGTATTTT.

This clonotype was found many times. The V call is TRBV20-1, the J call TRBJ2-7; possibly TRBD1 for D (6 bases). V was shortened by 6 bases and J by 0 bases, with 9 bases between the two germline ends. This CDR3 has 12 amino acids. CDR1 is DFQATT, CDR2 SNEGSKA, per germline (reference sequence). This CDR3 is CSARTDSYEQYF. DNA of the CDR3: TGCAGTGCGAGGACAGACTCCTACGAGCAGTACTTC.

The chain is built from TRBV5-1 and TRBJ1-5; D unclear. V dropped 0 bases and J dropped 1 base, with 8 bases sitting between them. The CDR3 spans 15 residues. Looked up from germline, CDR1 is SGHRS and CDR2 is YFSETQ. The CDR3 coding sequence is TGCGCCAGCAGCTTGGGACCGGAAAGCAATCAGCCCCAGCATTTT. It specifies CASSLGPESNQPQHF.

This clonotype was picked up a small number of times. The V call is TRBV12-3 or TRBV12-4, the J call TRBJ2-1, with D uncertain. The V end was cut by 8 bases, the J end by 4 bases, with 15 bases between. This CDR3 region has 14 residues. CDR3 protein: CASSFDSVYNEQFF. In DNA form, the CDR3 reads TGTGCCAGCTCCTTTGACTCGGTTTACAATGAGCAGTTCTTC.

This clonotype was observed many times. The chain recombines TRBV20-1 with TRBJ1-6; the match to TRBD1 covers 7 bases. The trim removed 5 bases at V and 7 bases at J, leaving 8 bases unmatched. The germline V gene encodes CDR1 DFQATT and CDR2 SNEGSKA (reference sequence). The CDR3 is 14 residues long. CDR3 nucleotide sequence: TGCAGTGCTCGAAGACAGGGCCCGAATTCACCCCTCCACTTT. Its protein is CSARRQGPNSPLHF.

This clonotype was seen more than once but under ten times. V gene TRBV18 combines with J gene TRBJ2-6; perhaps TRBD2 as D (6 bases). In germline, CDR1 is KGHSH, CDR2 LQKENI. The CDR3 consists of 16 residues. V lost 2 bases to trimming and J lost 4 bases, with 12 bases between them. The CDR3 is CASSPSGPRGANVLTF. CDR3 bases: TGTGCCAGCTCACCAAGCGGGCCAAGAGGGGCCAACGTCCTGACTTTC.

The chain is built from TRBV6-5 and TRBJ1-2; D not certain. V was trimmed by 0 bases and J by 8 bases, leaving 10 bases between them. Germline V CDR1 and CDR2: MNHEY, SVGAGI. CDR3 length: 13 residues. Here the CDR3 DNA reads TGTGCCAGCAGTTACTCGGAACAAGCGGGCTACACCTTC. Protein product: CASSYSEQAGYTF.

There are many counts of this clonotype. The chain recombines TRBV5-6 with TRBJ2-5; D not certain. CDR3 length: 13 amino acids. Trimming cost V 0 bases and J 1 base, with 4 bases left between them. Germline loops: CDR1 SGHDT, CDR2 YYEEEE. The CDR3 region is CASSLGLQETQYF. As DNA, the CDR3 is TGTGCCAGCAGCTTGGGTCTCCAAGAGACCCAGTACTTC. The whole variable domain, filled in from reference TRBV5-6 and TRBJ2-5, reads DAGVTQSPTHLIKTRGQQVTLRCSPKSGHDTVSWYQQALGQGPQFIFQYYEEEERQRGNFPDRFSGHQFPNYSSELNVNALLLGDSALYLCASSLGLQETQYFGPGTRLLVL.

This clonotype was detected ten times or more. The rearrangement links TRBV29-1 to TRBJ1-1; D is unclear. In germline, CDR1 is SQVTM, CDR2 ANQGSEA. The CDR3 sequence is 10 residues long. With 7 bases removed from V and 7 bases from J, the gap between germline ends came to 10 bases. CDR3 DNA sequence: TGCAGCGCCGGAGATGATGAAGCTTTCTTT. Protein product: CSAGDDEAFF.

CDR3 nucleotide sequence: TGTGCCACCAGTGATTTGAAAGTGATGCCGTGGCAGTCTGGAAACACCATATATTTT. Translation gives CATSDLKVMPWQSGNTIYF. The gene calls are TRBV24-1 and TRBJ1-3; D call uncertain. V lost 0 bases and J lost 1, with 18 bases in between. The CDR3 covers 19 residues. Germline V gene lookup returns CDR1 KGHDR and CDR2 SFDVKD.

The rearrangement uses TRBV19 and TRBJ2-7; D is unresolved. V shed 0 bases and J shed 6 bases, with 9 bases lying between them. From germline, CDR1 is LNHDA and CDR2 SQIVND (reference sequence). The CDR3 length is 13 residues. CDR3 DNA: TGTGCCAGTAGTATAGAAGCGACTTCCGAGCAGTACGTC. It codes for CASSIEATSEQYV.

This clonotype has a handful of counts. As DNA, the CDR3 is TGTGCCACCCAGACTAGCGGGGGATACAATGAGCAGTTCTTC. Translating it yields CATQTSGGYNEQFF. This chain joins TRBV24-1 and TRBJ2-1; the match to TRBD2 covers 12 bases. The length of the CDR3 is 14 residues. CDR1 and CDR2 (germline): KGHDR, SFDVKD. The J segment lost 4 bases and the V segment lost 9 bases, leaving 3 bases of the junction unmatched.

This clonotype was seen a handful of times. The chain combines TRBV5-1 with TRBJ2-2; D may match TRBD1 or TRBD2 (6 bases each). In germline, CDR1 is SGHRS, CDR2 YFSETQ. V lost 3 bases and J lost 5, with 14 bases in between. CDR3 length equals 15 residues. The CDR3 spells CASSSAGGLTGELFF. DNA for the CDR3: TGCGCCAGCAGCTCGGCCGGGGGCCTAACCGGGGAGCTGTTTTTT. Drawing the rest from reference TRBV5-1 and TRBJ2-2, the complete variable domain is KAGVTQTPRYLIKTRGQQVTLSCSPISGHRSVSWYQQTPGQGLQFLFEYFSETQRNKGNFPGRFSGRQFSNSRSEMNVSTLELGDSALYLCASSSAGGLTGELFFGEGSRLTVL.

Here the CDR3 reads CASMEGPRTEAFF. The CDR3 DNA reads TGCGCCAGCATGGAGGGACCTAGGACTGAAGCTTTCTTT. The V and J genes are TRBV5-1 and TRBJ1-1; D is perhaps TRBD1 (5 bases). This CDR3 comprises 13 residues. The germline gives CDR1 SGHRS, CDR2 YFSETQ. Trimming took off 6 bases at V and 5 bases at J, with 14 bases between the two ends.

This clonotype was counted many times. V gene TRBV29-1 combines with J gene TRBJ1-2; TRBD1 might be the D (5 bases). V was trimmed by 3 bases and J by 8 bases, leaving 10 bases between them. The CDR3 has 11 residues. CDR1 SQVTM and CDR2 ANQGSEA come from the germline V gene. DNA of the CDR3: TGCAGCGTTGACAGGGAATTGGGCTACACCTTC. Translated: CSVDRELGYTF.

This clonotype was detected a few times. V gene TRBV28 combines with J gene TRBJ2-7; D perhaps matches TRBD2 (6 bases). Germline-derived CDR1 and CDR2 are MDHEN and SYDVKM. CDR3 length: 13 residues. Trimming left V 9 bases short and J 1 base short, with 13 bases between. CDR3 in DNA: TGTGCCAGTGGGGGGTCCCCTTCCTACGAGCAGTACTTC. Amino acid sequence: CASGGSPSYEQYF.

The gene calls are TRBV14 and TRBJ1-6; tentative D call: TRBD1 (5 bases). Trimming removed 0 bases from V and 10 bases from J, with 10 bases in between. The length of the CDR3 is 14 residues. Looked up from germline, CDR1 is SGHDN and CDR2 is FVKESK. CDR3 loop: CASSQDRGISPLHF. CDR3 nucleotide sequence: TGTGCCAGCAGCCAAGATAGGGGTATATCACCCCTCCACTTT. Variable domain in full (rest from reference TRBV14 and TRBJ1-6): EAGVTQFPSHSVIEKGQTVTLRCDPISGHDNLYWYRRVMGKEIKFLLHFVKESKQDESGMPNNRFLAERTGGTYSTLKVQPAELEDSGVYFCASSQDRGISPLHFGNGTRLTVT.

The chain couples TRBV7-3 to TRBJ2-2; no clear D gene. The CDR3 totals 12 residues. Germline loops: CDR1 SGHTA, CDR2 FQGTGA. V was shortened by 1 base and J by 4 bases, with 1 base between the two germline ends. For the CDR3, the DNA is TGTGCCAGCAGCTTAATCACCGGGGAGCTGTTTTTT. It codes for CASSLITGELFF.

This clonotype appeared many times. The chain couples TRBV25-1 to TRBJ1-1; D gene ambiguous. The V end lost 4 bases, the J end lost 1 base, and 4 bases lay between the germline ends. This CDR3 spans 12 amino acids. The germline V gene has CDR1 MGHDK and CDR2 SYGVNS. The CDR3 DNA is TGTGCCAGCAGTGTGACGAACACTGAAGCTTTCTTT. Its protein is CASSVTNTEAFF.

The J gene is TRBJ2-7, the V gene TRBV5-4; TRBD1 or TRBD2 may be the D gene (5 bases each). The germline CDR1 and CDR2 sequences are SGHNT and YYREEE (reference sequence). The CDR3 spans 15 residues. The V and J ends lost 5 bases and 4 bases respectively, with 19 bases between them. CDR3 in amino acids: CASRASGTGLYEQYF. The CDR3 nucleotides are TGTGCCAGCAGGGCTTCCGGGACGGGGCTTTACGAGCAGTACTTC.

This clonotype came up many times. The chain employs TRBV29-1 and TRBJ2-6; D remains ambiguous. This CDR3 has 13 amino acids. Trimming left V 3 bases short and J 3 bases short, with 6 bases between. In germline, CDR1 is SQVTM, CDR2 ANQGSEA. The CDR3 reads CSVEFGGANVLTF. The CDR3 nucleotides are TGCAGCGTTGAGTTTGGTGGGGCCAACGTCCTGACTTTC.

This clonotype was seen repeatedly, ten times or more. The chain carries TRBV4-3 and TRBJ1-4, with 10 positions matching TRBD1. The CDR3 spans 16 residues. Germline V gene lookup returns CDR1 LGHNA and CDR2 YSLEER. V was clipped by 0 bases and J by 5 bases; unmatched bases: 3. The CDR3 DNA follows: TGCGCCAGCAGCCAAGACCGGACAGGGGGAAATGAAAAACTGTTTTTT. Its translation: CASSQDRTGGNEKLFF.

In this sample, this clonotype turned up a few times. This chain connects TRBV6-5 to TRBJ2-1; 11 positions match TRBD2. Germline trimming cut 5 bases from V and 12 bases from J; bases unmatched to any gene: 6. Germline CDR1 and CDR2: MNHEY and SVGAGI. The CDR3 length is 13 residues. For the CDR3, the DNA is TGTGCCAGCAGTCCAGGGACTAGCGGTCGGCAGTTCTTC. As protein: CASSPGTSGRQFF.

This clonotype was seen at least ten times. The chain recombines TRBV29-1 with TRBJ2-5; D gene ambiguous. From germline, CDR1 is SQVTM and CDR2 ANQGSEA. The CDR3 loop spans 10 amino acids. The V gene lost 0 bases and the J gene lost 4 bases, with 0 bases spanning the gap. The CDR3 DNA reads TGCAGCGTTGAAGAAGAGACCCAGTACTTC. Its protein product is CSVEEETQYF. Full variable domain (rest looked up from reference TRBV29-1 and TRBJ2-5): SAVISQKPSRDICQRGTSLTIQCQVDSQVTMMFWYRQQPGQSLTLIATANQGSEATYESGFVIDKFPISRPNLTFSTLTVSNMSPEDSSIYLCSVEEETQYFGPGTRLLVL.

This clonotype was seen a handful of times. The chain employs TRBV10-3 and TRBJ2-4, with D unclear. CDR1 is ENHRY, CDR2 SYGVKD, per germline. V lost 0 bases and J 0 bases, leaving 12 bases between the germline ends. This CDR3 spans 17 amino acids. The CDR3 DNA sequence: TGTGCCATCAGTGAGTCGATGATATTACTAGCCAAAAACATTCAGTACTTC. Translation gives CAISESMILLAKNIQYF.

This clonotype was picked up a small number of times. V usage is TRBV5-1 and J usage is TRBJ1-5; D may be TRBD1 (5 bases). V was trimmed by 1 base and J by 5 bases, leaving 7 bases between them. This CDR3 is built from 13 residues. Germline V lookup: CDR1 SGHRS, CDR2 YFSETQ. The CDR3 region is CASSLTGDQPQHF. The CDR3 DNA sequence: TGCGCCAGCAGCTTGACAGGAGATCAGCCCCAGCATTTT.

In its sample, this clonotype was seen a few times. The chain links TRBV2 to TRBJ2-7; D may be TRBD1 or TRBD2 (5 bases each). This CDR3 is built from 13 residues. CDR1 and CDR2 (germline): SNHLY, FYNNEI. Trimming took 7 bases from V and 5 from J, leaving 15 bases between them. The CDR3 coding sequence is TGTGCCAGCAAAAATTGGGGGATGGACGAGCAGTACTTC. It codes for CASKNWGMDEQYF.

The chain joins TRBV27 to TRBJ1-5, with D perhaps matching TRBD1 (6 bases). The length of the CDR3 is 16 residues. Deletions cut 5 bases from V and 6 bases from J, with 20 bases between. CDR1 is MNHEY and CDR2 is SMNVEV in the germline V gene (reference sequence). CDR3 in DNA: TGTGCCAGCAGTCAAAACGCATGGGGGGCGGTTCAGCCCCAGCATTTT. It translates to CASSQNAWGAVQPQHF.